The entry below gives a single TCR beta chain sequence along with its context. Sequencing used immunoSEQ multiplex PCR; TCRdb keeps in-frame clones, though not all of them. Here the sample spans roughly 31,000 clones, around 91% being singletons. The sample is drawn from a study of blood T cell repertoires in COVID-19. Across the study: Samples of COVID-19 (acute and convalescent) were obtained from the United States, Italy and Spain. PBMCs, B-cell-depleted T cells, or T cells provided the cDNA or gDNA that made up the material.

The V and J ends lost 2 bases and 8 bases respectively, with 12 bases between them. CDR3 length: 13 residues. The germline V gene encodes CDR1 MNHEY and CDR2 SVGAGI. The sequence was collected from a man aged 55 to 70 with active COVID-19. The chain links TRBV6-5 to TRBJ1-2, with D uncertain. The specimen sequenced was peripheral blood. The CDR3 DNA sequence: TGTGCCAGCAGTTACGGCTACAGTGGCGGCTACACCTTC. As protein: CASSYGYSGGYTF.